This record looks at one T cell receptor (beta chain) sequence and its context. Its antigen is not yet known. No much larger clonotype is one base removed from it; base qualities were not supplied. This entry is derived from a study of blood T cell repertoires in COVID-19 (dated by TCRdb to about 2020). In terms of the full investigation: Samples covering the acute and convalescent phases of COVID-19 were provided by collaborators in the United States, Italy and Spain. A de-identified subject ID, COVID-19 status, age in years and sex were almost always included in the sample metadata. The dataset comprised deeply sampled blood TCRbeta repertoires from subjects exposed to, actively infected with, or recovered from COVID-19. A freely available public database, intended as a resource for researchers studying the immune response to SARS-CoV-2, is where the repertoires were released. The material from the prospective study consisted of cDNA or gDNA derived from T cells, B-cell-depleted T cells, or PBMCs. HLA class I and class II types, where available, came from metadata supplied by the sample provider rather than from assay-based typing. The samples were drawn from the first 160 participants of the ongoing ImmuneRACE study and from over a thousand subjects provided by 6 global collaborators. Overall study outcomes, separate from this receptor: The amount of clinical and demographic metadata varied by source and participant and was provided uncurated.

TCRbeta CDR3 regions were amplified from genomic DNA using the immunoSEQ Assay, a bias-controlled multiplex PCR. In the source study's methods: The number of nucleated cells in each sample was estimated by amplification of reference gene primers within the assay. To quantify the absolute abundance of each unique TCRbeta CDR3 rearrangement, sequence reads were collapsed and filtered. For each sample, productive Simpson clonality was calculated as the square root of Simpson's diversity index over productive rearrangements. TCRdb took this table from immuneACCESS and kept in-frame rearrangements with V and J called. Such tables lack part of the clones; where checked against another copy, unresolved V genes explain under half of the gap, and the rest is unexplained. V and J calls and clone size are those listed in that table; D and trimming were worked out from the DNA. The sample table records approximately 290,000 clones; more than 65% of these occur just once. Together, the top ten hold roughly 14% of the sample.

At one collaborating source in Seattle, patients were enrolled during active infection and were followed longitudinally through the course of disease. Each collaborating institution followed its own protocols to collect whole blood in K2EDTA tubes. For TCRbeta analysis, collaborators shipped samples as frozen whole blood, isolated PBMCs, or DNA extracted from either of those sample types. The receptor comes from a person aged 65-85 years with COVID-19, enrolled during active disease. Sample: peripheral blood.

The CDR3 region reads CAWSGQTLREKLFF. The bases read TGTGCCTGGAGTGGACAGACTCTTCGTGAAAAACTGTTTTTT. The chain couples TRBV30 to TRBJ1-4, with TRBD1 tentatively as D gene (5 bases match). The CDR3, cysteine through phenylalanine, is 14 amino acids long. Solely the CDR3 DNA is kept, with 42 bases framed from the first base. V drops 1 base and J drops 7 bases, leaving 13 bases in between. CDR1 and CDR2 are read off the germline V gene (reference sequence) as GTSNPN and SVGIG.